This TCR beta chain was recorded in a study of cytomegalovirus exposure and HLA in healthy donors. The PCR was carried out with 60 Vbeta primers and 13 Jbeta primers. As originally analysed: Around 12 million of some 80 million unique TCR beta chains were shared, per a later count. The repertoire was sequenced with immunoSEQ multiplex PCR; TCRdb's copy has only in-frame clones and lacks some. The V and J calls and clone size come from that table; D and trimming were worked out from the DNA. The data show 170,000 or so clones, about 78% seen once. The CDR3 is 17 amino acids. The junction had 9 bases not matched to a gene; V was cut back by 4 bases and J by 0 bases. Germline V gene lookup returns CDR1 SGDLS and CDR2 YYNGEE. Overall study results and limits: An assumption of roughly uniform sequencing depth across donors underlay the presence/absence analyses. A later analysis linked a missense variant in DCLRE1C to the trimming of TCR beta V and J genes.

To note about this clone: Its target is unknown.

This rearrangement joins TRBV9 to TRBJ1-3; TRBD1 aligns across 8 bases. This TCR derives from a man aged 40-49 years in good health and CMV-seronegative. Sequencing was carried out using PBMCs. As DNA, the CDR3 is TGTGCCAGCAGCCCCCGACAGGGGACGAGCTCTGGAAACACCATATATTTT. Encoded protein: CASSPRQGTSSGNTIYF.